This entry concerns a single TCR beta chain. Measured with immunoSEQ multiplex PCR; TCRdb has only the in-frame clones, and not every one. The table lists around 90,000 clones, around 94% of them singletons. These data belong to a study of technical replicates of blood from several donors. The CDR3 sequence is 15 residues long. The V gene end was trimmed by 2 bases and the J gene end by 6 bases; junction bases not matched to a gene: 7. The germline CDR1 and CDR2 sequences are MNHEY and SMNVEV (reference sequence). This clonotype originated in a human donor in good health. Specimen: T cells isolated from PBMCs. The chain links TRBV27 to TRBJ1-5, with 7 nucleotides matching TRBD1. CDR3 region: CASSLGQGVRQPQHF. The DNA for the CDR3 is TGTGCCAGCAGTTTAGGGCAGGGGGTTCGTCAGCCCCAGCATTTT.